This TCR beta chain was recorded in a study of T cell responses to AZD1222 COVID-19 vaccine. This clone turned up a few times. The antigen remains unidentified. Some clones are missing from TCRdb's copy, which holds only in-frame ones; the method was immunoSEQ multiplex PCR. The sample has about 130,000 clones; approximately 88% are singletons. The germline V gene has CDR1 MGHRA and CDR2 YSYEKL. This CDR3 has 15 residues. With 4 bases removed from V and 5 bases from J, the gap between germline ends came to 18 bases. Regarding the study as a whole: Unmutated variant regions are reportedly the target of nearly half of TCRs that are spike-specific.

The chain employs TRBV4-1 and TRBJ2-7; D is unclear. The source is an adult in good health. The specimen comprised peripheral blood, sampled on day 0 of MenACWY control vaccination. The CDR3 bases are TGCGCCAGCAGCCCCATGCGGAAGGGTGGGGACGAGCAGTACTTC. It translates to CASSPMRKGGDEQYF.